This T cell receptor (beta chain) was sequenced for a study of T cell repertoires and HLA-DP antigens. Study-wide background: Alloreactive CD4+ T cells targeted HLA-DP on transduced HeLa.

There are a few counts of this clone. Antigen unknown. Study observations and caveats: Against one allele, clones undetected before culture averaged about 40%; against the other, approximately 51%.

Negative selection yielded untouched CD4+ T cells of average about 98% purity. The CDR3 sequence is 14 residues long. Germline V CDR1 and CDR2: MNHEY, SVGAGI. Trimming cost V 7 bases and J 4 bases, with 16 bases left between them. Pre-culture CD4+ samples were sequenced deeply, targeting 150,000 to 250,000 T cell genomes. Profiled with immunoSEQ multiplex PCR; TCRdb holds only in-frame clones, not every one. The data show about 73,000 clones, about 82% seen once. The chain combines TRBV6-5 with TRBJ1-2; D perhaps matches TRBD1 (6 bases). The receptor was isolated from a man in his fifties or sixties in good health and CMV-seronegative. The sequenced material came from CD4+ T cells from PBMCs. In nucleotides, the CDR3 is TGTGCCAGCACCAGAAGAGGGGGACTCTATGGCTACACCTTC. This codes for CASTRRGGLYGYTF.